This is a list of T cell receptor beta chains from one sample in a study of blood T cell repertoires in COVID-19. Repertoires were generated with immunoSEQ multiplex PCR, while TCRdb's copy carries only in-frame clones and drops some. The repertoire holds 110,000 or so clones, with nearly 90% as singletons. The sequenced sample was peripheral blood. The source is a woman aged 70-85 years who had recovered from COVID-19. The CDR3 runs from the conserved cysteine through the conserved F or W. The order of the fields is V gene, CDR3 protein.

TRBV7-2	CASSSGQDGRPQHF
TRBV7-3	CASSSRGTEAFF
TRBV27	CASSLGQLYGYTF
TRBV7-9	CASAGGLETQYF
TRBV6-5	CASRLGGSNSPLHF
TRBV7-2	CASSWVGGVTLSGANVLTF
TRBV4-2	CASSQEGEAEQFF
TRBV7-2	CASSLVGGVAGVDEQYF
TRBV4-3	CASSQEHLPDTQYF
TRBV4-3	CASSQDWGGTGGQVQFF
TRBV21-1	CASSKAVRGRGTDTQYF
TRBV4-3	CASSQGTYSTDTQYF
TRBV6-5	CASSYQQNQGQPQHF
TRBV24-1	CATSDPSGRLGNEQFF
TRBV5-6	CASSLAGSKYSPLHF
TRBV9	CASSVLAANTGELFF
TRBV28	CASIPGGGVNNEQFF
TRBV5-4	CASRSGQGPYEQYF
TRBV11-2	CASSLLSGRTDTQYF
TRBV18	CASSPWSGEETQYF
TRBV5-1	CASSLQVPAQNEQFF
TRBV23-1	CASSHTSGTTDTQYF
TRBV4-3	CASSQADRGYEKLFF
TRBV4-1	CASSQAVGGRYEQYF
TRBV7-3	CASSLNPGAYNEQFF
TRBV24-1	CATSDSGQPSNQPQHF
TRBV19	CASSNRTSLYEQYF
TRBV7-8	CASTDGGLSKNIQYF
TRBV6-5	CASSTSNSPLHF
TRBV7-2	CASSFGLASDTQYF
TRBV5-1	CASRIGLPGEKLFF
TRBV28	CASTRDIGNTIYF
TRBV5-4	CASSFISGRDETQYF
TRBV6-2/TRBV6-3	CASSSQRGGNIYF
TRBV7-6	CASSATGTGGETGELFF
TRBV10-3	CAISVQGNTEAFF
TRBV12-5	CASGPTGSHEQYF
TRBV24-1	CATSDPGQAGEKLFF
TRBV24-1	CATSDSGPDNEQFF
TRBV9	CASSVATPNPGLAGGINEQFF
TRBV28	CASADRARNYGYTF
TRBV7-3	CASSLRWGLGSGANVLTF
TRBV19	CASHRGGEKLFF
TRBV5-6	CASSFPPGNRHEQYF
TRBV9	CASSPRERYNEQFF
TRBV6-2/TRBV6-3	CASSQRLAGGPEQFF
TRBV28	CASSFTGTGQPQHF
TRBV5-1	CASSLSENSPLHF
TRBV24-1	CATSDPSGRAHSYNEQFF
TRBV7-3	CASGYIISSGANVLTF
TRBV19	CASSLRGPGDWVSNQPQHF
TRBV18	CASSPPETGGPYEQYF
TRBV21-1	CASSKTLAGGREQYF
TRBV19	CASSVGTGSYEQYF
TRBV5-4	CASSLTSGGHYEQYF
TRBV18	CASSPINLFGDTEAFF
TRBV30	CAWSGYRAYEQYF
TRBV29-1	CSSQVAVQETQYF
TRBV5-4	CASSLPSGRAYGTDTQYF
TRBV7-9	CASSPNIRVSGELFF